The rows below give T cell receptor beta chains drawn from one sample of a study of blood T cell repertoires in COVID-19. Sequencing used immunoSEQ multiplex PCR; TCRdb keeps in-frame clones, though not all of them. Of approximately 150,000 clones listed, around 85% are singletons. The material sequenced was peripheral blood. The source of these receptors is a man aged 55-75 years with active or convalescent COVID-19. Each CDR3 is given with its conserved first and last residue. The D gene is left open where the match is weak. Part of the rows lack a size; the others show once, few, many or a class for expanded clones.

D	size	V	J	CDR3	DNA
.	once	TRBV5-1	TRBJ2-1	CASSPDNEQFF	TGCGCCAGCAGTCCCGACAATGAGCAGTTCTTC
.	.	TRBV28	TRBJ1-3	CASRHGTSVSGNTIYF	TGTGCCAGCAGGCATGGGACATCAGTCTCTGGAAACACCATATATTTT
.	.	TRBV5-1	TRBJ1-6	CASSLQGMDSPLHF	TGCGCCAGCAGCTTGCAGGGGATGGATTCACCCCTCCACTTT
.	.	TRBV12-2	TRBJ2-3	CASRVRIARSTDTQYF	TGTGCAAGTCGCGTACGGATAGCCCGTAGCACAGATACGCAGTATTTT
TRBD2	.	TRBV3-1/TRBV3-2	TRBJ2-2	CASSQDLAVPRELFF	TGTGCCAGCAGCCAAGACCTAGCGGTACCGAGGGAGCTGTTTTTT
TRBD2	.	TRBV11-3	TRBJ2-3	CASSLTRPGLAGVSGDTQYF	TGTGCCAGCAGCTTAACAAGACCGGGACTAGCGGGGGTGTCCGGTGATACGCAGTATTTT
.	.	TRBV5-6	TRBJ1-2	CASSPVELGRNYGYTF	TGTGCCAGCAGTCCCGTTGAATTGGGGAGAAACTATGGCTACACCTTC
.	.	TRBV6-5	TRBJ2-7	CASRQGPYEQYF	TGTGCCAGCAGACAGGGCCCCTACGAGCAGTACTTC
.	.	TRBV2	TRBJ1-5	CASGGGLSNQPQHF	TGTGCCAGCGGGGGGGGGCTGAGCAATCAGCCCCAGCATTTT
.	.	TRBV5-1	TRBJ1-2	CASSLVSLFYGYTF	TGCGCCAGCAGCTTAGTCAGTCTCTTCTATGGCTACACCTTC
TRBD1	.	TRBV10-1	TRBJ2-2	CASSESAGGYTGELFF	TGCGCCAGCAGTGAGTCGGCAGGGGGCTACACCGGGGAGCTGTTTTTT
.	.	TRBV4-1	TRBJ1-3	CASSHLDRTGGNTIYF	TGCGCCAGCAGCCATCTGGACCGGACGGGGGGAAACACCATATATTTT
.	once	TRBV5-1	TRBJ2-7	CASSFNSYEQYF	TGCGCCAGCAGCTTCAACTCCTACGAGCAGTACTTC
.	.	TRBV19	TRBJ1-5	CASSPIEESNQPQHF	TGTGCCAGTAGCCCGATAGAAGAAAGCAATCAGCCCCAGCATTTT